This note documents a single T cell receptor (beta chain) sequence. Other nucleotide sequences in the sample specify the same CDR3. These data come from a study of blood T cell repertoires in COVID-19. Study-wide context: Italy, Spain and the United States were the sources of the convalescent and acute COVID-19 samples.

V was cut by 2 bases and J by 3 bases, with 5 bases left in between. There are 12 residues in the CDR3. Method: immunoSEQ multiplex PCR; TCRdb's copy keeps in-frame clones and lacks some. The sample holds about 210,000 clones, roughly 80% seen once. J is TRBJ2-7 and V is TRBV12-3 or TRBV12-4; D is unclear. The receptor was isolated from a woman in her 70s with acute or convalescent COVID-19. Sample: peripheral blood. The CDR3 DNA follows: TGTGCCAGCAGTTTACTCGGCTACGAGCAGTACTTC. Protein: CASSLLGYEQYF.